This entry concerns a single T cell receptor beta chain. This sample stems from a study of blood T cell repertoires in COVID-19. Data came from immunoSEQ multiplex PCR; TCRdb stores just in-frame clones and leaves some out. In the table there are about 60,000 clones, nearly 90% of which are singletons. The J segment lost 2 bases and the V segment lost 3 bases, leaving 7 bases of the junction unmatched. CDR3 length: 17 amino acids. Germline V gene lookup returns CDR1 MDHEN and CDR2 SYDVKM. The material sequenced was peripheral blood. This chain connects TRBV28 to TRBJ2-3, with TRBD2 matching 11 bases. This receptor was identified in a man in his 70s with acute or convalescent COVID-19. CDR3 region: CASSFSRTSGPTDTQYF. In DNA form, the CDR3 reads TGTGCCAGCAGTTTCTCGAGGACTAGCGGGCCCACAGATACGCAGTATTTT.